This entry lists 20 T cell receptor beta chains sequenced from one sample in a study of Graves' ophthalmopathy and Graves' hyperthyroidism (dated 2018 in TCRdb). Instrument on record: Illumina HiSeq 2000. For repertoire sequencing, TCR beta CDR3 regions were amplified from RNA transcripts. HTBI primers and the Qiagen OneStep RT-PCR kit were used in a first-round RT-PCR, which was followed by a second-round multiplex PCR, size selection and purification. Through fastp at Q25 and MiXCR, TCRdb rebuilt clones from the public reads, retaining in-frame beta chains. Entries that share a CDR3 protein sequence are merged under the most common genes and DNA. Present in this sample are approximately 700,000 distinct CDR3 sequences, over 40% of which were seen just once. The ten largest account for around 3.3% of the sample. Sequenced sample: peripheral blood. These receptors came from an adult man with Graves' ophthalmopathy.

Ten or more counts support this clonotype. The chain carries TRBV12-3 or TRBV12-4 and TRBJ2-5; D possibly matches TRBD1 or TRBD2 (6 bases each). Trimming took 7 bases from V and 7 from J, leaving 13 bases between them. This CDR3 spans 12 amino acids. The CDR3 loop reads CASTGGSATQYF. CDR3 DNA: TGTGCCAGCACCGGGGGCTCGGCGACCCAGTACTTC.

This clonotype turned up a few times. This chain links TRBV2 with TRBJ2-7; D gene unclear. This CDR3 comprises 11 residues. Germline V gives CDR1 SNHLY, CDR2 FYNNEI. The V and J ends lost 11 bases and 5 bases respectively, with 13 bases between them. The CDR3 loop reads CAGYSLNEQYF. DNA for the CDR3: TGTGCCGGGTACTCTCTTAACGAGCAGTACTTC.

The sample holds many counts of this clonotype. The genes are TRBV27 and TRBJ1-6, with D possibly TRBD1 on 5 matching bases. CDR3 length: 13 residues. Germline CDR1 MNHEY, CDR2 SMNVEV (reference sequence). Trimming shortened V by 4 bases and J by 8 bases, and 9 bases separated the two germline ends. The CDR3 is CASSYKGDSPLHF. Here the CDR3 DNA reads TGTGCCAGCAGTTATAAAGGGGATTCACCCCTCCACTTT.

For this clonotype: Being one base from a much bigger clone, this may be a read error. The chain links TRBV12-5 to TRBJ1-1; D is unresolved. This CDR3 comprises 14 residues. The germline V gene has CDR1 LGHNT and CDR2 FRNRAP. The chain's CDR3 is CASTADGSNTEAYF. CDR3 DNA: TGTGCCAGCACCGCGGACGGATCTAACACTGAAGCTTACTTT.

The chain joins TRBV29-1 to TRBJ1-1; D gene unclear. V lost 8 bases, J lost 3 bases, and 10 bases lay in between. This CDR3 has 11 residues. CDR1 and CDR2 (germline): SQVTM, ANQGSEA. The CDR3: CSPPGYTEAFF. CDR3 coding DNA: TGCAGCCCCCCGGGGTACACTGAAGCTTTCTTT. The full variable domain, its missing parts supplied by reference TRBV29-1 and TRBJ1-1, is SAVISQKPSRDICQRGTSLTIQCQVDSQVTMMFWYRQQPGQSLTLIATANQGSEATYESGFVIDKFPISRPNLTFSTLTVSNMSPEDSSIYLCSPPGYTEAFFGQGTRLTVV.

This clonotype was recorded many times. This chain joins TRBV9 and TRBJ2-2; D gene uncertain. Germline V gene data show CDR1 as SGDLS and CDR2 as YYNGEE. V was clipped by 2 bases and J by 0 bases, with 5 bases between them. This CDR3 is built from 14 residues. The CDR3 bases are TGTGCCAGCAGCGTGGTAGCGAACACCGGGGAGCTGTTTTTT. This gives the protein CASSVVANTGELFF.

Many counts were recorded for this clonotype. The chain joins TRBV10-3 to TRBJ2-7; 9 positions agree with TRBD1. Germline loops: CDR1 ENHRY, CDR2 SYGVKD. The CDR3 extends over 15 amino acids. Germline trimming cut 10 bases from V and 2 bases from J; bases unmatched to any gene: 12. The DNA of the CDR3 is TGTGCCAGCACTGCCGGGACAGGGTCTCCCTACGAGCAGTACTTC. Its protein product is CASTAGTGSPYEQYF.

The chain couples TRBV29-1 to TRBJ1-2, with D possibly being TRBD1 (5 bases). The CDR3 length is 11 residues. Germline CDR1 and CDR2: SQVTM and ANQGSEA. With 5 bases removed from V and 7 bases from J, the gap between germline ends came to 11 bases. The CDR3: CSVKGIGGYTF. CDR3 nucleotide sequence: TGCAGCGTTAAGGGGATAGGTGGCTACACCTTC.

The CDR3 region is CASSSPYQGTSPLHF. DNA of the CDR3: TGTGCCAGCAGTTCCCCCTATCAGGGAACTTCACCCCTCCACTTT. The chain carries TRBV2 and TRBJ1-6, with D perhaps matching TRBD1 (5 bases). The CDR3 is 15 amino acids. Looked up from germline, CDR1 is SNHLY and CDR2 is FYNNEI. The germline V and J ends were trimmed by 5 bases and 9 bases, with 17 bases remaining between them.

This clonotype occurred many times. V and J are TRBV13 and TRBJ2-5; no definite D call. The CDR3 runs 12 residues. Trimming took 3 bases from V and 9 from J, leaving 11 bases between them. The germline gives CDR1 PRHDT, CDR2 FYEKMQ (reference sequence). CDR3: CASSFGADAQYF. The DNA of the CDR3 is TGTGCCAGCAGCTTTGGCGCAGACGCCCAGTACTTC.

The chain recombines TRBV29-1 with TRBJ2-2, with 9 bases fitting TRBD2. Germline trimming cut 7 bases from V and 3 bases from J; bases unmatched to any gene: 9. The CDR3 covers 15 residues. Germline CDR1 SQVTM, CDR2 ANQGSEA. The CDR3: CSARRGRAHTGELFF. CDR3 sequence (DNA): TGCAGCGCCCGTCGCGGGAGGGCCCACACCGGGGAGCTGTTTTTT.

A remark on this clonotype: This may stem from a read error, because a much larger clone lies one nucleotide away. The CDR3, as DNA: TGTGCCAGTAGATCTGAGAGGCAGGGGGCGTCGAGTGAAGCTTTCTTT. The encoded protein is CASRSERQGASSEAFF. This rearrangement joins TRBV19 to TRBJ1-1; 8 nucleotides line up with TRBD1. Trimming at V came to 6 bases and at J to 7 bases, leaving 16 bases not matched to a gene. The CDR3 has 16 residues. Germline V CDR1 and CDR2: LNHDA, SQIVND (reference sequence).

This clonotype was picked up many times. This rearrangement joins TRBV7-9 to TRBJ1-1; D may be TRBD1 (6 bases). Germline-derived CDR1 and CDR2 are SEHNR and FQNEAQ (reference sequence). Trimming left V 2 bases short and J 4 bases short, with 17 bases between. There are 16 residues in the CDR3. Written as DNA, the CDR3 is TGTGCCAGCAGCTTAATCCCAGGGGATGATGGCACTGAAGCTTTCTTT. Residues: CASSLIPGDDGTEAFF.

This clonotype was recorded at least ten times. This chain uses TRBV19 with TRBJ1-1; D is perhaps TRBD1 (5 bases). V shed 3 bases and J shed 4 bases, with 15 bases lying between them. CDR3 length: 15 amino acids. The germline V gene has CDR1 LNHDA and CDR2 SQIVND (reference sequence). The CDR3 region is CASSIGAGIGTEAFF. The CDR3 DNA is TGTGCCAGTAGTATTGGGGCAGGGATAGGCACTGAAGCTTTCTTT.

The gene calls are TRBV10-3 and TRBJ1-3; D is perhaps TRBD1 (5 bases). The CDR3 spans 15 residues. The germline V and J ends were trimmed by 10 bases and 4 bases, with 20 bases remaining between them. The germline gives CDR1 ENHRY, CDR2 SYGVKD. The CDR3 loop is CASSQDGGTGNTIYF. For the CDR3, the DNA is TGTGCCAGCAGCCAAGATGGGGGGACGGGAAACACCATATATTTT.

This sequence joins TRBV7-9 and TRBJ2-7, with 10 positions matching TRBD1. The CDR3 is 13 residues long. Looked up from germline, CDR1 is SEHNR and CDR2 is FQNEAQ (reference sequence). V shed 2 bases, J shed 9 bases, and the junction held 4 bases outside the gene matches. As DNA, the CDR3 is TGTGCCAGCAGCTTAACCGGGACAGGGGCGCAGTACTTC. Protein sequence: CASSLTGTGAQYF.

Regarding this clonotype: A clone one base away is much larger, so this may be a read error. Given the absence of the conserved phenylalanine or tryptophan at the CDR3 end, a read error is likely. The chain joins TRBV7-9 to TRBJ2-7, with 10 bases matching TRBD1. The trim removed 6 bases at V and 2 bases at J, leaving 7 bases unmatched. Germline lookup yields CDR1 SEHNR and CDR2 FQNEAQ (reference sequence). The CDR3 loop spans 15 amino acids. CDR3 amino acids: CASSWAGTGAYEQYS. CDR3 DNA: TGTGCCAGCAGTTGGGCCGGGACAGGGGCCTACGAGCAGTACTCC.

This clonotype was recorded many times. CDR3 residues: CSVVPNTEAFF. The CDR3, as DNA: TGCAGCGTTGTGCCGAACACTGAAGCTTTCTTT. J is TRBJ1-1 and V is TRBV29-1; no clear D gene. This CDR3 has 11 residues. V lost 4 bases and J 1 base, leaving 4 bases between the germline ends. Germline CDR1 is SQVTM and CDR2 is ANQGSEA.

V and J are TRBV19 and TRBJ2-6; 8 bases align to TRBD1. Trimming cost V 1 base and J 7 bases; bases outside gene matches: 9. Germline CDR1 LNHDA, CDR2 SQIVND (reference sequence). The CDR3 consists of 17 residues. The CDR3 here is CASSIAGQGGSANVLTF. CDR3 nucleotides: TGTGCCAGTAGTATAGCCGGACAGGGCGGTAGCGCCAACGTCCTGACTTTC.

Turning to this clonotype: As the CDR3 is not closed by the conserved phenylalanine or tryptophan, this likely results from a read error. The chain couples TRBV3-1 to TRBJ1-5, with D maybe TRBD1 (5 bases). CDR3 length: 14 amino acids. Germline V gives CDR1 LGHDT, CDR2 YNNKEL (reference sequence). Trimming shortened V by 6 bases and J by 0 bases, and 9 bases separated the two germline ends. The DNA for the CDR3 is TGTGCCAGCAGTCCGAGGGGTAGCAATCAGCCCCAGCATTAT. Translation gives CASSPRGSNQPQHY.